This T cell receptor beta chain appears in the sequencing data of a study of cytomegalovirus exposure and HLA in healthy donors. The wider study: The Caucasian-associated ancestry cluster contained approximately 81% of the roughly 370 genotyped donors. Findings of the study overall: Per a prior analysis, the majority of TCR beta V segments were productive roughly 87% or roughly 30% of the time.

The CDR3 consists of 16 residues. The trim removed 2 bases at V and 11 bases at J, leaving 12 bases unmatched. Germline V CDR1 and CDR2: KGHSH, LQKENI. Both 60 Vbeta primers and 13 Jbeta primers went into the PCR. Libraries were prepared by immunoSEQ multiplex PCR; TCRdb keeps only in-frame clonotypes and omits some of them. The repertoire consists of some 150,000 clones, with approximately 79% occurring once and the leading ten covering under 0.8%. With respect to this clone: Its antigen remains unidentified.

Sequenced input: PBMCs. The clonotype originates from a male donor in good health and CMV-seronegative. This chain joins TRBV18 and TRBJ2-3; TRBD2 agrees at 11 bases. The CDR3 reads CASSPVAGGPSGGQYF. CDR3 coding DNA: TGTGCCAGCTCACCAGTAGCGGGAGGGCCGTCGGGAGGGCAGTATTTT.